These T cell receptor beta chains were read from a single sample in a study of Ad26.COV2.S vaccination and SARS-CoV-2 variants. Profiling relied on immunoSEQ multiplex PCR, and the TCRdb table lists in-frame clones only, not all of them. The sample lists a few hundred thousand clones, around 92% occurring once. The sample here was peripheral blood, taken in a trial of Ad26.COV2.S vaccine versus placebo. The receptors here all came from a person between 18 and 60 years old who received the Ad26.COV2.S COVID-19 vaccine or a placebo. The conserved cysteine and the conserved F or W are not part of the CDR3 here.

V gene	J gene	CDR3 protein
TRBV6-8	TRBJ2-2	APSGGPTGTGELF
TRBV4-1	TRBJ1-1	ASSQDRGYTEAF
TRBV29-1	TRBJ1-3	SVEGALEGGNTIY
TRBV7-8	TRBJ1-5	ASSFLPGDQPQH
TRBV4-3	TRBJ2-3	ASSQAAGGAKDTQY
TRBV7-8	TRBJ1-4	ASSLATATQGKLF
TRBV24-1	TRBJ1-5	ATSDKDRAQH
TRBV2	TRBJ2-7	ASSPSQREQY
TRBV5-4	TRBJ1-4	ASSSRSNFATNEKLF
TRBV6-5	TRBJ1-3	ASSYSLSSSGNTIY
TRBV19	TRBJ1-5	ASSIPDRPNQPQH
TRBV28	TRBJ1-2	ASIGGPSMSNYGYT
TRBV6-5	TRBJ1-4	ASSYSGEKLF
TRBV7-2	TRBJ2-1	ASSQTSGGTFKGDEQF
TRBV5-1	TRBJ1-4	ASSLGQGGEKLF
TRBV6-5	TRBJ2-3	ASRPDSSTDTQY
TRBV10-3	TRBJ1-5	AISEGRAPKRYSNQPQH
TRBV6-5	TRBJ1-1	ASSYSQWAGSEAF
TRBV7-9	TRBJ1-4	ASSLEGTARGEKLF
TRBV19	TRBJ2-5	ASSPSATWETQY
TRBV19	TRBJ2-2	ASMISTGAGELF
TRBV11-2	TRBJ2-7	ASSEEVAYEQY
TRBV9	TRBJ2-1	ASSVRPLAGGPYNEQF
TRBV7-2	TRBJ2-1	ASSLRPEANEQF
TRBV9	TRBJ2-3	ASSVEATGDRGLKQY
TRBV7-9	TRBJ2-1	ASSATDRGYEQF
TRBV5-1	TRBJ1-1	ASSLDRYTEAF
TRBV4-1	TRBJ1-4	ASSLRQGIQEKLF
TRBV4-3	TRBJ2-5	ASSQLGTGKTQY
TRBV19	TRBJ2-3	ASRRGAGRSTDTQY
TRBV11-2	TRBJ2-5	ASSPIAGGRGETQY
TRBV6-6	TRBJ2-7	ASSYSVRDGSYEQY
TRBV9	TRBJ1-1	ASSLRAGADTEAF
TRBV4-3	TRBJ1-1	ASSQTGRNTEAF
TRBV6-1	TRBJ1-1	ASSPFLMNTEAF
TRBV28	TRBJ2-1	ASSSTGQGSYNEQF
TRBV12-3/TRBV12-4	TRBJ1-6	ASFGVLNSPLH
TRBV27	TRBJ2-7	ASSSLKGTYEQY
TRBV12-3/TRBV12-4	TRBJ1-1	ASSPLREEAF
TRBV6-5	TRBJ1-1	ASSYGDRGSTEAF
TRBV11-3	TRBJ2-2	ASSLGGTSGPYTGELF
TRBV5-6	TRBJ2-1	ASSFTDGLDRGEQF
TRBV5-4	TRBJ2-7	ASSPYGGASYEQY
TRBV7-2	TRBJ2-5	ASSSIWGGGREETQY
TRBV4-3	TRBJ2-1	ASSQDLAGSSSYNEQF
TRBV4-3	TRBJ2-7	ASSQDYEQAAYEQY
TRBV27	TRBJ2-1	ASGLLSSYNEQF
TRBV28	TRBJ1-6	ASSLFPGQTNSPLH
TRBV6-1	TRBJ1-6	ASTLDRGGSPLH
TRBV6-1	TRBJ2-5	ASSETTRRQTQY
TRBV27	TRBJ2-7	ASSLSSGGYEQY
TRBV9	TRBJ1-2	ASSSASGRGYGYT
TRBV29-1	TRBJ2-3	SALSSGGTQY
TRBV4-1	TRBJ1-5	ASSQVLKALSNQPQH
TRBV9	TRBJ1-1	ASSARQGLNTEAF